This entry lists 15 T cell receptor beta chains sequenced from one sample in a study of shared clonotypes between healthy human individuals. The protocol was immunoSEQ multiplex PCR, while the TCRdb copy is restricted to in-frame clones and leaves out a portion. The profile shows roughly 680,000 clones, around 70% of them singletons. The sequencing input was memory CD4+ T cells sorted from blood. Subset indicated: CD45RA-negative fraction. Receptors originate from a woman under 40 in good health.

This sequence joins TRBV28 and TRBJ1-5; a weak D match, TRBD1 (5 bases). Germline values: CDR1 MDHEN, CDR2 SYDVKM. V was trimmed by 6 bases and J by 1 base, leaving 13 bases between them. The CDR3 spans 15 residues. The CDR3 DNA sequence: TGTGCCAGCAGCCCAGCGGCAGGGAGCAATCAGCCCCAGCATTTT. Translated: CASSPAAGSNQPQHF.

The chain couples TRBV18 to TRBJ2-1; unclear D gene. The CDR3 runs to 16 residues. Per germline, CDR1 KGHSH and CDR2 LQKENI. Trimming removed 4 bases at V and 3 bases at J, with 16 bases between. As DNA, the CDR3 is TGTGCCAGCTCACAGGGTAGTACCAGATTCTACAATGAGCAGTTCTTC. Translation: CASSQGSTRFYNEQFF. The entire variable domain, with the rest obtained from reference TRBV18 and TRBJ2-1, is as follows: NAGVMQNPRHLVRRRGQEARLRCSPMKGHSHVYWYRQLPEEGLKFMVYLQKENIIDESGMPKERFSAEFPKEGPSILRIQQVVRGDSAAYFCASSQGSTRFYNEQFFGPGTRLTVL.

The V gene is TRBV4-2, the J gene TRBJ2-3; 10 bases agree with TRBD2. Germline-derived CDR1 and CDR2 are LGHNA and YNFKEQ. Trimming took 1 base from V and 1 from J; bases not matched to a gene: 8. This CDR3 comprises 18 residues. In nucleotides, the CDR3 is TGTGCCAGCAGCCAAGGGCTAGCGGGAGTCGGGCGCACAGATACGCAGTATTTT. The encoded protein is CASSQGLAGVGRTDTQYF.

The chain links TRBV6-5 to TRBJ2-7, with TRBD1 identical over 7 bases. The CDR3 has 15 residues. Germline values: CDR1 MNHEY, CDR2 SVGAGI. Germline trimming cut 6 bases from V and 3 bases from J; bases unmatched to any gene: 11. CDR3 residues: CASSHRDSLLYEQYF. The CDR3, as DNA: TGTGCCAGCAGCCACCGGGACAGCTTGCTCTACGAGCAGTACTTC.

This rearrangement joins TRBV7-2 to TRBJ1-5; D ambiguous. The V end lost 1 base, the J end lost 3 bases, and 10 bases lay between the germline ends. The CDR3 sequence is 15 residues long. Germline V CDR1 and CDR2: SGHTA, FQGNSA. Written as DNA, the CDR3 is TGTGCCAGCAGCTTAGTCTCACTACTCAATCAGCCCCAGCATTTT. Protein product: CASSLVSLLNQPQHF.

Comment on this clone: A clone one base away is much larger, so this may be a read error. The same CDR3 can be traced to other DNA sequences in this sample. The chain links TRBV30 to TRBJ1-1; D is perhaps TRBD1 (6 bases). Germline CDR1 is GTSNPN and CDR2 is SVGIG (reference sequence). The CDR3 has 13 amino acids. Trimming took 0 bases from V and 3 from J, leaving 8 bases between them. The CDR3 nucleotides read TGTGCCTGGAGTGTACAGGGCTACACTGAAGCTTTCTTT. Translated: CAWSVQGYTEAFF.

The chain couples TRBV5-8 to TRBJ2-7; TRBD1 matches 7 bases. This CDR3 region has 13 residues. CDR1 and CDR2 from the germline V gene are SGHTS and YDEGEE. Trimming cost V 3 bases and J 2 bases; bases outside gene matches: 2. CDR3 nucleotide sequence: TGTGCCAGCAGCTGGACAGGAGCCTACGAGCAGTACTTC. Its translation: CASSWTGAYEQYF. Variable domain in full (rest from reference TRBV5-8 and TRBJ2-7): EAGVTQSPTHLIKTRGQQATLRCSPISGHTSVYWYQQALGLGLQFLLWYDEGEERNRGNFPPRFSGRQFPNYSSELNVNALELEDSALYLCASSWTGAYEQYFGPGTRLTVT.

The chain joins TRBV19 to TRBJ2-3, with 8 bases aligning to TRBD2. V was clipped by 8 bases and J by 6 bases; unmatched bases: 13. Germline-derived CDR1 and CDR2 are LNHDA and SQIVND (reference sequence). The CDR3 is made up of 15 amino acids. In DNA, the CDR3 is TGTGCCAGTCAGACGAGACTAGCGATTGCGGATACGCAGTATTTT. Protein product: CASQTRLAIADTQYF.

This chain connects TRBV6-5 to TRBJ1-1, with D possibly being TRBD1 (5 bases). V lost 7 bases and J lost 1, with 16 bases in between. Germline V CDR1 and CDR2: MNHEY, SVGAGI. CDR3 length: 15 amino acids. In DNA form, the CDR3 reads TGTGCCAGCACCCCCACCGGGACGTCGAACACTGAAGCTTTCTTT. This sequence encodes CASTPTGTSNTEAFF.

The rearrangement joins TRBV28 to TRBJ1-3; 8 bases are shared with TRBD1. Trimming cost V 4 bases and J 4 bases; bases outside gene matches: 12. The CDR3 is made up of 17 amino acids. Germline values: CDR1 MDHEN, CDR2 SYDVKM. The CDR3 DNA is TGTGCCAGCAGTTCCCCTTTGGACAGGGCTAGAGGAAACACCATATATTTT. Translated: CASSSPLDRARGNTIYF. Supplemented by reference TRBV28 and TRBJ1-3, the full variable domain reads DVKVTQSSRYLVKRTGEKVFLECVQDMDHENMFWYRQDPGLGLRLIYFSYDVKMKEKGDIPEGYSVSREKKERFSLILESASTNQTSMYLCASSSPLDRARGNTIYFGEGSWLTVV.

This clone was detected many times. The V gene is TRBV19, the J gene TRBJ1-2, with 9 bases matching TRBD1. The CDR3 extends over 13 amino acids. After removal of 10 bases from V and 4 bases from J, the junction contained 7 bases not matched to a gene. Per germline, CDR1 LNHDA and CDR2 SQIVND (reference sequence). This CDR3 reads CAIDPGQGYGYTF. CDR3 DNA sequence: TGTGCCATCGATCCGGGACAGGGCTATGGCTACACCTTC.

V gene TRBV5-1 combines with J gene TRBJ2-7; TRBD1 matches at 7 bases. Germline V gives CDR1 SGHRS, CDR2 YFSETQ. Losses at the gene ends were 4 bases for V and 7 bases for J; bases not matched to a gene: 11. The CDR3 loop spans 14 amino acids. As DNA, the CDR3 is TGCGCCAGCAGCAACCCGGGACAGCAAAGGGAGCAGTACTTC. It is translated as CASSNPGQQREQYF.

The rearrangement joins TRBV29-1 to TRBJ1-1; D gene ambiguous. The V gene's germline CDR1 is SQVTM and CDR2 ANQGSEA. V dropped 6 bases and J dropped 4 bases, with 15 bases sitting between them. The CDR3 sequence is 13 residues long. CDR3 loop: CSVRTGGITEAFF. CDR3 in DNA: TGCAGCGTCCGGACGGGAGGGATCACTGAAGCTTTCTTT.

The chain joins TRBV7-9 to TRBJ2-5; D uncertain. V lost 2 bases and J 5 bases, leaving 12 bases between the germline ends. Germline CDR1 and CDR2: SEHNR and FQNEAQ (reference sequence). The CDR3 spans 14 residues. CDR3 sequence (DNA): TGTGCCAGCAGCTTATCTAGGTCCCGGGAGACCCAGTACTTC. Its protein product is CASSLSRSRETQYF.

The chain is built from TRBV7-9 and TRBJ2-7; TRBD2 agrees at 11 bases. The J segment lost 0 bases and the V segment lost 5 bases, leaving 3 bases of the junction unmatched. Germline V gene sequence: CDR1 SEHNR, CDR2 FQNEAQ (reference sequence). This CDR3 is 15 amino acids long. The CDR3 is CASSGGTSGSYEQYF. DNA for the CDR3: TGTGCCAGCAGCGGTGGGACTAGCGGCTCCTACGAGCAGTACTTC.